This T cell receptor (beta chain) stems from a study of T cell clonality in common variable immunodeficiency. Study-wide findings and caveats: Common variable immunodeficiency TCR beta sequences reportedly had fewer deletions and N-nucleotide insertions. CVID subjects had higher TCRbeta clonality than healthy controls, most marked in about a third.

By share, this clone counts as medium-sized (0.01 to 0.1%). Its target is not known. With the read ending 3 residues before the CDR3 end, the germline J gene is used to fill in that end. Each donor provided 5 to 8 ml of heparinized whole blood. The CDR3 length is 16 residues. After removal of 6 bases from V and 4 bases from J, the junction contained 14 bases not matched to a gene. In germline, CDR1 is MNHEY, CDR2 SMNVEV (reference sequence). Using immunoSEQ multiplex PCR, the repertoire was profiled, and TCRdb retains in-frame clones only, with some absent. The sample gives about 34,000 clones, none seen only once, and the top ten clones hold approximately 30%.

The gene calls are TRBV27 and TRBJ2-5; 7 bases match TRBD2. What was sequenced was peripheral blood mononuclear cells. The receptor's source is a human donor with common variable immunodeficiency. Partial CDR3 DNA: TGTGCCAGCAGACCGAGTCGCGGGGGAGGGACAGAGACC. This translates into CASRPSRGGGTET. The entire CDR3 protein reads CASRPSRGGGTETQYF.